This TCR beta chain was sequenced in a study of metastatic and nonmetastatic thyroid tumors (dated by TCRdb to 2018 to 2020). Background for the entire study: Repertoires were compared across peripheral blood and tumor or nodule tissue samples from malignant and benign thyroid patients.

The CDR3, from cysteine to phenylalanine, totals 17 residues. CDR3 DNA is the only sequence kept; it has 51 bases, read in frame from the first base. V and J are trimmed by 0 bases and 3 bases, and the gene matches miss 8 bases of the junction. From the germline V gene, CDR1 is MGHRA and CDR2 is YSYEKL. The method behind the library was PCR. The data were produced on an Illumina HiSeq 4000. The TCR beta-chain CDR3 region of each patient was profiled by high-throughput sequencing. The source study handled its data this way. A classifier to discriminate distant-metastatic papillary thyroid cancer patients was built from CDR3 differences across clinicopathological groups. To measure repertoire diversity the researchers used the Shannon index, while the Morisita-Horn index served to gauge how similar the tumor and blood repertoires were. TCRdb reanalyzed the raw reads on its own, using fastp at Q25 for trimming and MiXCR for clone calling, and kept in-frame beta chains. TCRdb, not the original authors, processed these V and J calls. This sample is represented by about 11,000 clones; around 30% of them were singletons. Of the sample, around 17% is held by the ten largest clones.

No patient had received any treatment before thyroid surgery. The study retrospectively analysed patient clinical samples collected from about 2012 to 2019 using T-cell receptor beta sequencing. Results the study describes overall, beyond this receptor: In both blood and tumor samples, malignant tumors were reported to have significantly higher TCR beta diversity than benign nodules.

As regards this clone: This clone's antigen is unknown. Base quality data are lacking; no much larger clone is found one base away.

The sequence is built from TRBV4-1 and TRBJ2-3; TRBD2 agrees with 8 junctional bases. Sequenced input: tumor tissue. This receptor was taken from a female donor with papillary thyroid cancer or a benign thyroid nodule (not recorded which). Some clones in this sample may be carry-over from other donors' samples. The nucleotide sequence is given as TGCGCCAGCAGCCAAGATCGGGCGGGAGGCCCAACAGATACGCAGTATTTT. The encoded protein is CASSQDRAGGPTDTQYF.